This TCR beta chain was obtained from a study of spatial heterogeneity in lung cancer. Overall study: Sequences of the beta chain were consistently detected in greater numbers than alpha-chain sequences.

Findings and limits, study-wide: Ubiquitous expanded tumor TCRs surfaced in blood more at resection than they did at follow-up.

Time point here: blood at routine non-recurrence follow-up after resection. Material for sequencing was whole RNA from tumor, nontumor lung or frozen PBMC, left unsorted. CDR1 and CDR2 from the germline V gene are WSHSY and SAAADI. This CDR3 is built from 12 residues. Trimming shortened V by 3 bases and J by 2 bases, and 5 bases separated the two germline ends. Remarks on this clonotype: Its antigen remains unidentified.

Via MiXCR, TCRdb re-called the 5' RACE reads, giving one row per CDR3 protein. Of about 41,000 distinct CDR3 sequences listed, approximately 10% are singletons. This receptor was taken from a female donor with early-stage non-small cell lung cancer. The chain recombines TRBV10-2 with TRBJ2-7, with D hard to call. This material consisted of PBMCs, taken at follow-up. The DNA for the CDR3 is TGCGCCAGCAGTGACGGACCCTACGAGCAGTACTTC. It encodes CASSDGPYEQYF.